Shown below are 8 T cell receptor beta chains from a single sample sequenced in a study of patients and donors after allogeneic stem cell transplantation. One entry per CDR3 protein, called by TCRdb with MiXCR from the RT-PCR reads. The profile shows roughly 200,000 distinct CDR3 sequences, roughly two fifths of them singletons. The specimen sequenced was blood, either unsorted or a sorted T cell fraction (not recorded which). The receptors stem from a human donor who was either an allogeneic HSCT recipient or a stem cell or donor lymphocyte infusion donor (not recorded which). It is not recorded whose cells these are; they may come from a transplant donor.

This clonotype was seen more than once but under ten times. This rearrangement joins TRBV4-1 to TRBJ1-2, with a possible D match to TRBD1 (6 bases). Germline loops: CDR1 MGHRA, CDR2 YSYEKL. V lost 5 bases, J lost 1 base, and 17 bases lay in between. The CDR3 is made up of 16 amino acids. The CDR3 DNA reads as TGCGCCAGCAGCTCAATTACGGAGGGGGATAACTATGGCTACACCTTC. This encodes CASSSITEGDNYGYTF.

This chain joins TRBV29-1 and TRBJ2-7, with D maybe TRBD1 (5 bases). The CDR3 covers 11 residues. V shed 5 bases and J shed 2 bases, with 7 bases lying between them. Germline CDR1 and CDR2: SQVTM and ANQGSEA. This chain's CDR3 is CSVSRAYEQYF. In nucleotides, the CDR3 is TGCAGCGTTTCCAGGGCCTACGAGCAGTACTTC.

The genes are TRBV4-2 and TRBJ2-1; D gene unclear. Germline CDR1 reads LGHNA; CDR2 reads YNFKEQ. V lost 3 bases to trimming and J lost 5 bases, with 8 bases between them. The CDR3 runs to 13 residues. CDR3 bases: TGTGCCAGCAGCCAGGCCCGAAACAATGAGCAGTTCTTC. Residues: CASSQARNNEQFF.

This clonotype was found a few times. The CDR3 spells CASSLGDSPLHF. The CDR3 DNA follows: TGTGCCAGCAGCTTAGGGGACTCACCCCTCCACTTT. The rearrangement links TRBV7-9 to TRBJ1-6, with D possibly matching TRBD1 (5 bases). Germline loops: CDR1 SEHNR, CDR2 FQNEAQ (reference sequence). The CDR3 length is 12 residues. Trimming took 1 base from V and 10 from J, leaving 5 bases between them.

This clonotype was seen only a few times. This rearrangement joins TRBV12-3 or TRBV12-4 to TRBJ1-3; D unresolved. V lost 6 bases and J 2 bases, leaving 5 bases between the germline ends. The CDR3 has 12 residues. CDR3 coding DNA: TGTGCCAGCAGCCCAGCTGGAAACACCATATATTTT. Its protein is CASSPAGNTIYF.

This clonotype was counted only a few times. The chain links TRBV5-1 to TRBJ2-3; D perhaps matches TRBD1 (6 bases). Trimming took 4 bases from V and 4 from J, leaving 16 bases between them. The CDR3 has 15 residues. Germline V gene lookup returns CDR1 SGHRS and CDR2 YFSETQ. CDR3 DNA sequence: TGCGCCAGCAGCCAGGACAGACATCCCGCAGATACGCAGTATTTT. Amino acids: CASSQDRHPADTQYF.

The CDR3 coding sequence is TGTGCCACCAGCAGAGATCGACAGGACAATGAGCAGTTCTTC. Its translation: CATSRDRQDNEQFF. The J gene is TRBJ2-1, the V gene TRBV15, with TRBD1 as a possible D gene (6 bases). Germline V gene data show CDR1 as LNHNV and CDR2 as YYDKDF (reference sequence). V was cut by 0 bases and J by 5 bases, with 8 bases left in between. This CDR3 spans 14 amino acids.

This chain connects TRBV9 to TRBJ1-1, with 7 bases identical to TRBD1. Per germline, CDR1 SGDLS and CDR2 YYNGEE. This CDR3 contains 15 residues. Germline trimming cut 0 bases from V and 4 bases from J; bases unmatched to any gene: 6. The CDR3 DNA is TGTGCCAGCAGCGTAGAGGGGCGACAGGGCACTGAAGCTTTCTTT. The encoded protein is CASSVEGRQGTEAFF.